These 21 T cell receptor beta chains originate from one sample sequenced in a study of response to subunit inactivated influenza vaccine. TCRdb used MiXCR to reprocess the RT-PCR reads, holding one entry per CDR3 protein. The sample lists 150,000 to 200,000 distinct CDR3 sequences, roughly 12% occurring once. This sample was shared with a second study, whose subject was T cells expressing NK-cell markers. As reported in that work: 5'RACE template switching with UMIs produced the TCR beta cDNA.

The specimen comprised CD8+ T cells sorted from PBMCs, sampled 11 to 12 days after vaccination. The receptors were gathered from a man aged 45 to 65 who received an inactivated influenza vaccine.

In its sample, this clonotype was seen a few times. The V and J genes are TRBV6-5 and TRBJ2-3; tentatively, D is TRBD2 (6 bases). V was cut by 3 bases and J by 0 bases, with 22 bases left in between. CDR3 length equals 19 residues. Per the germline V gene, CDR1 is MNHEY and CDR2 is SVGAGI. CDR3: CASSYPVSGAFSSTDTQYF. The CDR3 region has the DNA TGTGCCAGCAGTTATCCTGTTAGCGGAGCCTTTTCTAGCACAGATACGCAGTATTTT.

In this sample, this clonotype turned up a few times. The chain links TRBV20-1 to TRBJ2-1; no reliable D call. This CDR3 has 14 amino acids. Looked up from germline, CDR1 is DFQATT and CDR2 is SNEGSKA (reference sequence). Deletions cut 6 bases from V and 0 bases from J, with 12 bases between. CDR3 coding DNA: TGCAGTGCGACACCTACGAGCTCCTACAATGAGCAGTTCTTC. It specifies CSATPTSSYNEQFF.

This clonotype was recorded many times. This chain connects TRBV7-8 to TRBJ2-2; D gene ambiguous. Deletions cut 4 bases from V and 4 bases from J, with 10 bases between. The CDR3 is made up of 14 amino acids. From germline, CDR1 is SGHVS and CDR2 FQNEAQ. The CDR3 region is CASSSQSSTGELFF. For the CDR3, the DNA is TGTGCCAGCAGCTCTCAGTCGAGCACCGGGGAGCTGTTTTTT.

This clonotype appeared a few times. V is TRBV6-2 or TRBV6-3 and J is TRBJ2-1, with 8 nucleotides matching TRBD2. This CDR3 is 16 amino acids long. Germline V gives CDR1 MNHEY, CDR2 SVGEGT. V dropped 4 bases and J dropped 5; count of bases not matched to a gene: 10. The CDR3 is CASSSRLARIHNEQFF. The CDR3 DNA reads TGTGCCAGCAGTTCAAGACTAGCGCGCATCCACAATGAGCAGTTCTTC.

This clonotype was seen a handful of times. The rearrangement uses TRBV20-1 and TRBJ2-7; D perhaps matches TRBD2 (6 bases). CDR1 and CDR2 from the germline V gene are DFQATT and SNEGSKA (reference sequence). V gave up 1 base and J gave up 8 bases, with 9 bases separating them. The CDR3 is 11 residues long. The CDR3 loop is CSARAEGKQYF. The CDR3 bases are TGCAGTGCTAGAGCGGAGGGTAAGCAGTACTTC.

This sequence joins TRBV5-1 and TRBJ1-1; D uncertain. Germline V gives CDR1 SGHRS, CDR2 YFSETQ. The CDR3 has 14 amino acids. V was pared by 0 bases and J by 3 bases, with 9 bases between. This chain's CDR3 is CASSLDSSHTEAFF. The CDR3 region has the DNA TGCGCCAGCAGCTTGGATTCTAGTCACACTGAAGCTTTCTTT.

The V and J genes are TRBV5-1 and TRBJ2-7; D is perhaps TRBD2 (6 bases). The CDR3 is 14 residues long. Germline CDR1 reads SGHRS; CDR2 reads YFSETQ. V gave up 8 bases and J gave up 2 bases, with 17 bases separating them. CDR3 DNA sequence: TGCGCCAGTAGCCGGGACTTGGGAACCTACGAGCAGTACTTC. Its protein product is CASSRDLGTYEQYF. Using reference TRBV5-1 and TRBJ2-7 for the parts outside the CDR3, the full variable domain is KAGVTQTPRYLIKTRGQQVTLSCSPISGHRSVSWYQQTPGQGLQFLFEYFSETQRNKGNFPGRFSGRQFSNSRSEMNVSTLELGDSALYLCASSRDLGTYEQYFGPGTRLTVT.

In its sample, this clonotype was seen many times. This CDR3 is CASSVGGGPYEQYF. CDR3 nucleotide sequence: TGTGCCAGCAGCGTAGGAGGCGGCCCCTACGAGCAGTACTTC. This chain uses TRBV9 with TRBJ2-7; D gene uncertain. The CDR3 is 14 amino acids. The germline V and J ends were trimmed by 0 bases and 2 bases, with 9 bases remaining between them. Germline CDR1 reads SGDLS; CDR2 reads YYNGEE.

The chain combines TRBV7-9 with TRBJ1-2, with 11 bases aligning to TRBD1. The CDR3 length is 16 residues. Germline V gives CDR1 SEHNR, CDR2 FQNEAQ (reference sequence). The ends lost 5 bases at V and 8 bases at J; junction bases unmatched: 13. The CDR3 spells CASSPSRTGGLRGYTF. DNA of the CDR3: TGTGCCAGCAGCCCGAGTAGGACAGGGGGCCTTCGCGGCTACACCTTC.

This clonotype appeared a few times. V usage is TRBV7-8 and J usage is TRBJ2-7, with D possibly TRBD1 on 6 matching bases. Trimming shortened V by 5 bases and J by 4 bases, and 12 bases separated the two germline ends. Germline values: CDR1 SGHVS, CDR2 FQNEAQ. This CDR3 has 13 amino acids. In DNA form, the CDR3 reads TGTGCCAGCAGCACTCAACAGGGTTACGAGCAGTACTTC. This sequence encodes CASSTQQGYEQYF.

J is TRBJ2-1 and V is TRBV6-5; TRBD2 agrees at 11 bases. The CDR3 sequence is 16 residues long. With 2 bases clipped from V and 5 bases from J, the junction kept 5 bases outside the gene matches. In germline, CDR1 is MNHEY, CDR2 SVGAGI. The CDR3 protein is CASSYVAGLADNEQFF. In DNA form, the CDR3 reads TGTGCCAGCAGTTACGTTGCGGGACTAGCGGACAATGAGCAGTTCTTC.

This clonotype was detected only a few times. CDR3 DNA: TGTGCCAGCAACCAGCCGGGACAAGACCAAGAGACCCAGTACTTC. This gives the protein CASNQPGQDQETQYF. V usage is TRBV7-8 and J usage is TRBJ2-5; D possibly corresponds to TRBD1 (6 bases). Trimming took off 7 bases at V and 0 bases at J, with 15 bases between the two ends. The CDR3 contains 15 residues. CDR1 is SGHVS and CDR2 is FQNEAQ in the germline V gene.

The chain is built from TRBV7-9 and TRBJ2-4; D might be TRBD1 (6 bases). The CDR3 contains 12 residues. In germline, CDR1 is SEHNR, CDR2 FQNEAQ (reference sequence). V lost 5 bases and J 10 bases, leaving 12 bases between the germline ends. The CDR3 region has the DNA TGTGCCAGCAGCCCCCGACAGGATATTCAGTACTTC. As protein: CASSPRQDIQYF. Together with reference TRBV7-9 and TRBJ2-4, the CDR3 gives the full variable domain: DTGVSQNPRHKITKRGQNVTFRCDPISEHNRLYWYRQTLGQGPEFLTYFQNEAQLEKSRLLSDRFSAERPKGSFSTLEIQRTEQGDSAMYLCASSPRQDIQYFGAGTRLSVL.

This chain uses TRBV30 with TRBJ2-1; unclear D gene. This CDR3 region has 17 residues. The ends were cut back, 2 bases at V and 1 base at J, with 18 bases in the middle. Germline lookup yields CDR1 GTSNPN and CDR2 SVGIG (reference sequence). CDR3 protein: CAWSSNFEYRSYNEQFF. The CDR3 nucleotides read TGTGCCTGGAGTAGCAATTTTGAGTATCGGTCCTACAATGAGCAGTTCTTC.

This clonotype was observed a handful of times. The CDR3 spells CASSKSPPTGPEAFF. CDR3 DNA: TGTGCCAGCAGCAAATCCCCGCCCACCGGGCCTGAAGCTTTCTTT. The chain recombines TRBV21-1 with TRBJ1-1; the table gives TRBD1 as D, unverified against the DNA. TRBV21-1 is recorded as a pseudogene. The length of the CDR3 is 15 residues.

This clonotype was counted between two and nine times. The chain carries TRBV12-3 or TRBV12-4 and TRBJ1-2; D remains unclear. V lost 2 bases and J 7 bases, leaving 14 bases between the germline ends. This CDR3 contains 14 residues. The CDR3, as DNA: TGTGCCAGCAGTTTAACGGAGACCCACCGTGGCTACACCTTC. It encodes CASSLTETHRGYTF.

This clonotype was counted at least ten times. The CDR3 is CSVEQGNEQYF. The CDR3 DNA follows: TGCAGCGTTGAACAGGGTAACGAGCAGTACTTC. The J gene is TRBJ2-7, the V gene TRBV29-1, with D tentatively TRBD1 (5 bases). Germline CDR1 and CDR2: SQVTM and ANQGSEA. The V gene lost 2 bases and the J gene lost 5 bases, with 7 bases spanning the gap. The CDR3 runs to 11 residues.

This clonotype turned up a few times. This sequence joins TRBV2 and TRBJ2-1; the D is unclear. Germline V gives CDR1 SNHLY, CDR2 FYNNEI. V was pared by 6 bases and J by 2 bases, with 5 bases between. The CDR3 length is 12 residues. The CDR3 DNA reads TGTGCCAGCAGCACTACCTACAATGAGCAGTTCTTC. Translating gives CASSTTYNEQFF.

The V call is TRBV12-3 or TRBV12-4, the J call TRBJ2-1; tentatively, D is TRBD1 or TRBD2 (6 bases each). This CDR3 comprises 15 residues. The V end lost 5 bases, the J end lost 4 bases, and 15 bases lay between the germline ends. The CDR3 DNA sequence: TGTGCCAGCAGTACAGGGATGGCGGGATACAATGAGCAGTTCTTC. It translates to CASSTGMAGYNEQFF.

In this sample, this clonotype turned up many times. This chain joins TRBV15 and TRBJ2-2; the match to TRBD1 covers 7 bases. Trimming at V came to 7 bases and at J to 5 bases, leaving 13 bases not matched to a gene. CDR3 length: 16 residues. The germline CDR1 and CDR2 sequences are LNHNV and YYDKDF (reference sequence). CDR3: CATTTYLDRRTGELFF. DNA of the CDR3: TGTGCCACCACGACCTATTTGGACAGGAGAACCGGGGAGCTGTTTTTT. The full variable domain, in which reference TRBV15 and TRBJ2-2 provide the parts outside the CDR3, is DAMVIQNPRYQVTQFGKPVTLSCSQTLNHNVMYWYQQKSSQAPKLLFHYYDKDFNNEADTPDNFQSRRPNTSFCFLDIRSPGLGDTAMYLCATTTYLDRRTGELFFGEGSRLTVL.

The CDR3 DNA sequence: TGTGCCAGCAGCCAGGGGTGGAATTCACCCCTCCACTTT. Translating gives CASSQGWNSPLHF. V gene TRBV11-2 combines with J gene TRBJ1-6; D is possibly TRBD1 (6 bases). The CDR3 contains 13 residues. V was pared by 5 bases and J by 7 bases, with 9 bases between. Germline assignment: CDR1 SGHAT and CDR2 FQNNGV.